The 22 T cell receptor beta chains presented below share a single source sample, sequenced in a study of T cell clonality in common variable immunodeficiency (dated by TCRdb to about 2015). Library preparation was by the immunoSEQ multiplex PCR assay. Held by TCRdb, this immuneACCESS table contains in-frame sequences only and omits some clones. Under half of the omission traces to an unresolved V gene where checked; the cause of the rest is unknown. Listed for this sample are tens of thousands of clones, none observed only a single time. Approximately 3% of the sample is taken by the ten largest. Sequenced: peripheral blood mononuclear cells. These receptors all stem from a person aged 18-69 years in good health.

This clone was recorded at least ten times. Read coverage stops 3 residues before the CDR3 terminus; the germline J gene supplies the remainder. The chain has TRBV19 and TRBJ1-2; TRBD1 aligns across 7 bases. CDR1 and CDR2 (germline): LNHDA, SQIVND (reference sequence). The CDR3 is 14 residues long. Trimming cost V 7 bases and J 2 bases; bases outside gene matches: 7. Partial CDR3 DNA: TGTGCCAGTACCTCCGGGACAGAGAACTATGGC. It codes for CASTSGTENYG. The full CDR3 protein is CASTSGTENYGYTF.

This clone was recorded many times. Read coverage stops 3 residues before the CDR3 terminus; the germline J gene supplies the remainder. The J gene is TRBJ2-7, the V gene TRBV2; D remains unclear. V shed 3 bases and J shed 2 bases, with 5 bases lying between them. The CDR3 length is 12 residues. Germline V CDR1 and CDR2: SNHLY, FYNNEI. The CDR3 loop reads CASSDRTYEQYF. The DNA read from the CDR3 is TGTGCCAGCAGTGACAGGACCTACGAG. The full variable domain, rest sourced from reference TRBV2 and TRBJ2-7, is EPEVTQTPSHQVTQMGQEVILRCVPISNHLYFYWYRQILGQKVEFLVSFYNNEISEKSEIFDDQFSVERPDGSNFTLKIRSTKLEDSAMYFCASSDRTYEQYFGPGTRLTVT.

There are many counts of this clone. The read terminates 3 residues before the CDR3 end, so the remaining end is supplied by the germline J gene. The chain carries TRBV7-9 and TRBJ1-5, with 9 nucleotides matching TRBD1. CDR1 SEHNR and CDR2 FQNEAQ come from the germline V gene (reference sequence). The length of the CDR3 is 14 residues. Trimming at V came to 5 bases and at J to 7 bases, leaving 6 bases not matched to a gene. CDR3 DNA, as far as it was read: TGTGCCAGCAGCCCCGGGACAGGGAGCCAGCCC. It codes for CASSPGTGSQP. Given in full, the CDR3 is CASSPGTGSQPQHF.

Details on this clone: The read ends 3 residues shy of where the CDR3 ends; the end is completed using the germline J gene. The chain recombines TRBV20-1 with TRBJ2-7; 7 nucleotides match TRBD1. Trimming removed 0 bases from V and 3 bases from J; junction bases left unmatched: 8. There are 15 residues in the CDR3. Looked up from germline, CDR1 is DFQATT and CDR2 is SNEGSKA (reference sequence). CDR3 bases read: TGCAGTGCTAGAGATCCTGGACAGGCGCACTACGAG. Translating gives CSARDPGQAHYE. The full CDR3 sequence reads CSARDPGQAHYEQYF.

This clone showed up many times. Read data end 3 residues before the CDR3 end; the end is taken from the germline J gene. The J gene is TRBJ2-7, the V gene TRBV7-9, with D perhaps matching TRBD1 (6 bases). Trimming pared 4 bases from V and 2 bases from J, leaving 9 bases between. The CDR3 has 13 amino acids. CDR1 SEHNR and CDR2 FQNEAQ come from the germline V gene (reference sequence). The DNA read from the CDR3 is TGTGCCAGCAGCTCCCAGGGGCCCTACGAG. Protein product: CASSSQGPYE. The full CDR3 protein reads CASSSQGPYEQYF.

This clone has a count of ten or more. The read stops 3 residues short of the end of the CDR3; the missing end is completed from the germline J gene. This chain uses TRBV19 with TRBJ1-1, with D possibly being TRBD1 (6 bases). Trimming pared 5 bases from V and 4 bases from J, leaving 14 bases between. The CDR3 has 14 amino acids. Germline V lookup: CDR1 LNHDA, CDR2 SQIVND (reference sequence). CDR3 DNA, as far as it was read: TGTGCCAGTAGTGCCTCAGGGGCGGTCACTGAA. Its translation: CASSASGAVTE. The whole CDR3 protein is CASSASGAVTEAFF.

The table lists this clone with many counts. The read terminates 3 residues ahead of where the CDR3 ends, so the germline J gene completes it. The chain is built from TRBV7-9 and TRBJ2-5; TRBD1 matches 7 bases. V shed 5 bases, J shed 4 bases, and the junction held 10 bases outside the gene matches. Germline loops: CDR1 SEHNR, CDR2 FQNEAQ (reference sequence). The CDR3 length is 15 residues. CDR3 loop: CASSGSTGVVETQYF. CDR3 DNA (partial): TGTGCCAGCAGCGGTTCTACAGGGGTGGTAGAGACC.

The table lists this clone with a few counts. The CDR3 extends 3 residues past the end of the read, so its final part is completed from the germline J gene. V is TRBV11-3 and J is TRBJ2-1; D remains ambiguous. The CDR3 totals 13 residues. Germline values: CDR1 SGHNT, CDR2 YENEEA. The V end lost 2 bases, the J end lost 6 bases, and 8 bases lay between the germline ends. The CDR3 DNA, read in part, is TGTGCCAGCAGCTTAAATCGAGGCAATGAG. Its protein product is CASSLNRGNE. The full CDR3 protein reads CASSLNRGNEQFF.

This clone was observed many times. From the germline J gene comes the end of the CDR3, since the read stops 3 residues before it. The chain combines TRBV7-6 with TRBJ2-1, with 11 bases lining up with TRBD2. V was pared by 1 base and J by 7 bases, with 6 bases of the junction left unmatched. The CDR3 has 16 residues. Germline CDR1 is SGHVS and CDR2 is FNYEAQ. CDR3 DNA, as far as it was read: TGTGCCAGCAGCTTAGGGTCACTAGCGGGAGAAAATGAG. Translation: CASSLGSLAGENE. The full CDR3 is CASSLGSLAGENEQFF. Variable domain in full (rest from reference TRBV7-6 and TRBJ2-1): GAGVSQSPRYKVTKRGQDVALRCDPISGHVSLYWYRQALGQGPEFLTYFNYEAQQDKSGLPNDRFSAERPEGSISTLTIQRTEQRDSAMYRCASSLGSLAGENEQFFGPGTRLTVL.

This clone was counted at least ten times. The observed sequence ends 3 residues before the CDR3 terminus, with the missing tail filled in from the germline J gene. The chain carries TRBV20-1 and TRBJ2-7; possible D gene TRBD1, 6 bases. Trimming removed 0 bases from V and 3 bases from J, with 15 bases in between. The length of the CDR3 is 15 residues. The germline V gene has CDR1 DFQATT and CDR2 SNEGSKA (reference sequence). The CDR3 reads CSARDMETGYYEQYF. CDR3 bases read: TGCAGTGCTAGAGATATGGAGACAGGCTACTACGAG.

There are a few counts of this clone. The CDR3 extends 3 residues past the end of the read, so its final part is completed from the germline J gene. The rearrangement links TRBV5-6 to TRBJ1-2; TRBD1 might be the D (5 bases). There are 14 residues in the CDR3. V lost 1 base to trimming and J lost 2 bases, with 9 bases between them. From germline, CDR1 is SGHDT and CDR2 YYEEEE. CDR3 residues: CASSLRPGNYGYTF. The CDR3 bases that were read are TGTGCCAGCAGCTTGAGACCAGGGAACTATGGC.

This clone was counted at least ten times. The CDR3 end lies 3 residues beyond the end of the read and is filled in from the germline J gene. V and J are TRBV5-1 and TRBJ1-2; 9 bases match TRBD1. Unmatched junction bases numbered 2, after V lost 2 bases and J lost 3 bases. CDR3 length: 14 residues. Germline V gene data show CDR1 as SGHRS and CDR2 as YFSETQ. The CDR3 reads CASSLQGADYGYTF. CDR3 bases read: TGCGCCAGCAGCTTACAGGGGGCGGACTATGGC.

This clone appeared many times. From the germline J gene comes the end of the CDR3, since the read stops 3 residues before it. This chain uses TRBV7-3 with TRBJ2-3, with 8 bases fitting TRBD2. This CDR3 region has 15 residues. V lost 5 bases and J lost 4; bases outside the gene matches: 8. CDR1 and CDR2 from the germline V gene are SGHTA and FQGTGA. CDR3: CASSLYGGAADTQYF. CDR3 DNA, as far as it was read: TGTGCCAGCAGCCTATACGGGGGGGCGGCAGATACG. Full variable domain (rest looked up from reference TRBV7-3 and TRBJ2-3): GAGVSQTPSNKVTEKGKYVELRCDPISGHTALYWYRQSLGQGPEFLIYFQGTGAADDSGLPNDRFFAVRPEGSVSTLKIQRTERGDSAVYLCASSLYGGAADTQYFGPGTRLTVL.

This clone was found many times. The read gets to within 3 residues of the CDR3 end, and the germline J gene fills in the rest. The rearrangement uses TRBV7-3 and TRBJ1-6; a possible D gene is TRBD1 (5 bases). Trimming cost V 0 bases and J 10 bases, with 13 bases left between them. CDR1 is SGHTA and CDR2 is FQGTGA in the germline V gene. The CDR3 is 15 amino acids. The chain's CDR3 is CASSLTGEAGSPLHF. The CDR3 bases that were read are TGTGCCAGCAGCTTAACAGGGGAAGCTGGATCACCC.

This clone was seen repeatedly, ten times or more. The CDR3 sequence: CASRMTTSSTDTQYF. Partial CDR3 DNA: TGTGCCAGCAGGATGACTACCTCTAGCACAGATACG. The chain joins TRBV5-6 to TRBJ2-3, with a tentative D call TRBD2 (5 bases). The read ends 3 residues early relative to the CDR3; the germline J gene fills the gap. CDR3 length equals 15 residues. Germline V gene lookup returns CDR1 SGHDT and CDR2 YYEEEE. The V gene lost 5 bases and the J gene lost 0 bases, with 13 bases spanning the gap.

This clone was seen many times. Sequencing ends 3 residues short of the CDR3 end; the germline J gene provides the rest. V usage is TRBV7-4 and J usage is TRBJ1-4; 7 nucleotides match TRBD1. CDR1 is SGHVT, CDR2 SQSDAQ, per germline. CDR3 length equals 17 residues. V shed 2 bases, J shed 3 bases, and the junction held 9 bases outside the gene matches. Here the CDR3 reads CASSLPLDRAANEKLFF. CDR3 bases read: TGTGCCAGCAGCTTACCCTTAGACAGGGCGGCTAATGAAAAA.

This clone was picked up many times. The read ends 3 residues early relative to the CDR3; the germline J gene fills the gap. The gene calls are TRBV18 and TRBJ1-6, with D maybe TRBD1 (5 bases). This CDR3 contains 16 residues. Germline assignment: CDR1 KGHSH and CDR2 LQKENI. Trimming took off 1 base at V and 7 bases at J, with 14 bases between the two ends. CDR3 bases read: TGTGCCAGCTCACCACGCCTCGGCGGGGGGAATTCACCC. Amino acids: CASSPRLGGGNSP. The entire CDR3 sequence reads CASSPRLGGGNSPLHF.

There are many counts of this clone. The CDR3 end is not reached by the read, which stops 3 residues before it; the germline J gene fills it in. Other nucleotide sequences from this sample produce the same CDR3. The rearrangement links TRBV20-1 to TRBJ2-7; TRBD1 matches at 7 bases. Losses at the gene ends were 3 bases for V and 0 bases for J; bases not matched to a gene: 2. Germline values: CDR1 DFQATT, CDR2 SNEGSKA (reference sequence). The CDR3 has 13 residues. The CDR3 here is CSARTGSSYEQYF. Incomplete CDR3 DNA: TGCAGTGCTAGGACAGGGAGCTCCTACGAG.

This clone was recorded at least ten times. The chain's CDR3 is CSVLTGVEQYF. The DNA read from the CDR3 is TGCAGCGTCCTCACGGGGGTCGAG. The chain employs TRBV29-1 and TRBJ2-7, with D possibly being TRBD2 (6 bases). Read sequence stops 3 residues before the CDR3 end, and the germline J gene provides the missing end. V was clipped by 6 bases and J by 6 bases, with 12 bases between them. CDR1 is SQVTM and CDR2 is ANQGSEA in the germline V gene. The CDR3 is 11 amino acids.

On this clone itself: One junction end disagrees with the germline gene, perhaps due to a read error. The read ends 3 residues before the CDR3 terminus; that terminus is restored from the germline J gene. This specimen includes other DNA sequences encoding the same CDR3. The genes are TRBV29-1 and TRBJ1-3, with D possibly TRBD1 on 5 matching bases. CDR1 is SQVTM, CDR2 ANQGSEA, per germline. The CDR3 spans 13 residues. CDR3 bases read: TGCAGCGTCCTCACGGGGGGTGGAAACACA. This encodes CSVLTGGGNT. In full, the CDR3 reads CSVLTGGGNTIYF. The variable domain in full, with the rest retrieved from reference TRBV29-1 and TRBJ1-3, is SAVISQKPSRDICQRGTSLTIQCQVDSQVTMMFWYRQQPGQSLTLIATANQGSEATYESGFVIDKFPISRPNLTFSTLTVSNMSPEDSSIYLCSVLTGGGNTIYFGEGSWLTVV.

This clone was counted at least ten times. The CDR3 end falls 3 residues outside the read, so it is completed with the germline J gene. This chain connects TRBV19 to TRBJ1-2; possibly TRBD1 for D (5 bases). There are 17 residues in the CDR3. V was pared by 10 bases and J by 5 bases, with 29 bases between. Germline lookup yields CDR1 LNHDA and CDR2 SQIVND (reference sequence). The CDR3 DNA, read in part, is TGTGCCACCGCTTACCAGACAGCAACGACGACCCGTTATGGC. The encoded protein is CATAYQTATTTRYG. In full, the CDR3 is CATAYQTATTTRYGYTF.

This clone was observed at least ten times. The CDR3 end lies 3 residues beyond the end of the read and is filled in from the germline J gene. The J gene is TRBJ1-2, the V gene TRBV5-1; 7 bases line up with TRBD1. The V gene's germline CDR1 is SGHRS and CDR2 YFSETQ. J lost 0 bases, V lost 3 bases, and 5 bases had no gene match. CDR3 length: 15 residues. CDR3 protein: CASSWGDRTNYGYTF. CDR3 DNA (partial): TGCGCCAGCAGCTGGGGGGACAGAACTAACTATGGC.